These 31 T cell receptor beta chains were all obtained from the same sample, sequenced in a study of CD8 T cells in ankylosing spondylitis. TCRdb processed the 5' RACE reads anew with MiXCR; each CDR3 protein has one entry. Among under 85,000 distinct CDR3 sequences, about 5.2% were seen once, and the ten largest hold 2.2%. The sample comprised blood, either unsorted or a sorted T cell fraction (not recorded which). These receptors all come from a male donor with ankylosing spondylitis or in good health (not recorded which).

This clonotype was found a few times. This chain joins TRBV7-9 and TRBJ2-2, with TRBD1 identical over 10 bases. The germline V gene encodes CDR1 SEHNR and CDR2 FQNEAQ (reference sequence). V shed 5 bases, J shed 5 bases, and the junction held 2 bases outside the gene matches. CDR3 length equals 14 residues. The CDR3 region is CASSRTGGTGELFF. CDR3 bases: TGTGCCAGCAGCCGGACAGGGGGGACCGGGGAGCTGTTTTTT.

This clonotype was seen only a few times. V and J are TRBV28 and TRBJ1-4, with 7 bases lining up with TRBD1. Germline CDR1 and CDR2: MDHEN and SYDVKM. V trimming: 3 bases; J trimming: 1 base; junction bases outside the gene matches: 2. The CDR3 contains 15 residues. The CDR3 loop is CASSLNRGTNEKLFF. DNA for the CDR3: TGTGCCAGCAGTTTGAACAGGGGAACTAATGAAAAACTGTTTTTT.

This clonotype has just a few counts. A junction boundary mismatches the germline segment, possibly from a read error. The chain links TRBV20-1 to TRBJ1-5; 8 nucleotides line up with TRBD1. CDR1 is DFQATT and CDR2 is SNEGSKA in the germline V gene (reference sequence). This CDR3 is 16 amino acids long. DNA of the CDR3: TGCTGTGCAAAACTGGGACAGGCACATAGCAATCAGCCCCAGCATTTT. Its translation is CCAKLGQAHSNQPQHF.

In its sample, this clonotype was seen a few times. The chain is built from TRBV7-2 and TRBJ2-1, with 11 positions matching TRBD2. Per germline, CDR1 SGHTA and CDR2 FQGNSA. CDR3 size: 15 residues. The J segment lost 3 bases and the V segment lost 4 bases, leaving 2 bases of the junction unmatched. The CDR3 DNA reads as TGTGCCAGCAGCTATAGCGGGGGGGTCTACAATGAGCAGTTCTTC. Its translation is CASSYSGGVYNEQFF.

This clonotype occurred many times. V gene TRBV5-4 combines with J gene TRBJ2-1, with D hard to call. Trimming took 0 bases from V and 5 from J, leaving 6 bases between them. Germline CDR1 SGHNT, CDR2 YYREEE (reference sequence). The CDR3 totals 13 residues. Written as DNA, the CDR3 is TGTGCCAGCAGCTTGGGCGGAGACAATGAGCAGTTCTTC. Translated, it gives CASSLGGDNEQFF.

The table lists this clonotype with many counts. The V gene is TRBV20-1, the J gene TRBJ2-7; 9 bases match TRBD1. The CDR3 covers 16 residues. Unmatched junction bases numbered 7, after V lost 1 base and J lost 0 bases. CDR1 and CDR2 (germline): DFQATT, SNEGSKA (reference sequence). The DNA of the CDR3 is TGCAGTGCTAGAGCGCCGGGACAGGGAGGCTCCTACGAGCAGTACTTC. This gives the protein CSARAPGQGGSYEQYF.

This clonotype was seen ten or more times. The CDR3 sequence is CSARGHRDRGIMNTEAFF. The CDR3 DNA reads TGCAGTGCTAGGGGCCACCGGGACAGGGGGATTATGAACACTGAAGCTTTCTTT. The genes are TRBV20-1 and TRBJ1-1; 11 bases match TRBD1. The CDR3 sequence is 18 residues long. Germline values: CDR1 DFQATT, CDR2 SNEGSKA (reference sequence). V was pared by 3 bases and J by 0 bases, with 12 bases of the junction left unmatched.

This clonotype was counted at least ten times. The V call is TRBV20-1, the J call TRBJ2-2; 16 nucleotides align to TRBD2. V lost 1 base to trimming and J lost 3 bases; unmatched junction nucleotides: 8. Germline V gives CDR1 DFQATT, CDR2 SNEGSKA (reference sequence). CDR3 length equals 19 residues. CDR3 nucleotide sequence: TGCAGTGCTAGAGGCTCATCCGGGACTAGCGGGGGGGACACCGGGGAGCTGTTTTTT. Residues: CSARGSSGTSGGDTGELFF.

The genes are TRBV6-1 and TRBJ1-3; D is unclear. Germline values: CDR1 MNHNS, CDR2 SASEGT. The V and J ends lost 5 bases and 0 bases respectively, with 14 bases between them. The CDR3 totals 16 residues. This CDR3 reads CASSKHGRSSGNTIYF. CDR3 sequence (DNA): TGTGCCAGCAGTAAACACGGACGGTCCTCTGGAAACACCATATATTTT.

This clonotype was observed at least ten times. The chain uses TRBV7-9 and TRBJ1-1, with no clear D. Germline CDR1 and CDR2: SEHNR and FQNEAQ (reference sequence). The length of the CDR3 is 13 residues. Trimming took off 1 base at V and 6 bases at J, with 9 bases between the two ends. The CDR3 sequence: CASSLGRAAEAFF. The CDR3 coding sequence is TGTGCCAGCAGCTTAGGACGGGCTGCTGAAGCTTTCTTT.

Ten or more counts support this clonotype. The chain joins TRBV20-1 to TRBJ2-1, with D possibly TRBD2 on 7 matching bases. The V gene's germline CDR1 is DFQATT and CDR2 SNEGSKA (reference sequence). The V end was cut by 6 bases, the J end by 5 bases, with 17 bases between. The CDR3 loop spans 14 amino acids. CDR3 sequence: CSACVGGGDNEQFF. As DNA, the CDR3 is TGCAGTGCCTGTGTAGGGGGGGGAGACAATGAGCAGTTCTTC.

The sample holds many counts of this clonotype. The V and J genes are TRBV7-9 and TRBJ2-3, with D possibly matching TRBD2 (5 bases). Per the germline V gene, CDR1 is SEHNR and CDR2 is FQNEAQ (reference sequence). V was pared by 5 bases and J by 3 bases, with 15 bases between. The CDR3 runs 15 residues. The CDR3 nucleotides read TGTGCCAGCAGCGTAAGCGGCACTCGAACAGATACGCAGTATTTT. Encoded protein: CASSVSGTRTDTQYF. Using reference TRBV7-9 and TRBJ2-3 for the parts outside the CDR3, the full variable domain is DTGVSQNPRHKITKRGQNVTFRCDPISEHNRLYWYRQTLGQGPEFLTYFQNEAQLEKSRLLSDRFSAERPKGSFSTLEIQRTEQGDSAMYLCASSVSGTRTDTQYFGPGTRLTVL.

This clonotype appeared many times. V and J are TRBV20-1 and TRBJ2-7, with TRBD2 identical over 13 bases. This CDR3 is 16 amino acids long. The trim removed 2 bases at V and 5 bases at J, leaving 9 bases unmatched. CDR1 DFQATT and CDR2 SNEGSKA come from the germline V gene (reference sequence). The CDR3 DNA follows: TGCAGTGCTAGAACCCTACTAGCGGGGGGGCCCCACGAGCAGTACTTC. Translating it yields CSARTLLAGGPHEQYF.

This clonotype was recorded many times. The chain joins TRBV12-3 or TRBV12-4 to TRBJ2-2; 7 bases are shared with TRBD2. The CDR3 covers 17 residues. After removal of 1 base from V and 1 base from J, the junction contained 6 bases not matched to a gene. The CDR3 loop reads CASSLDGSGQNTGELFF. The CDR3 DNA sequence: TGTGCCAGCAGTTTAGACGGTAGCGGGCAGAACACCGGGGAGCTGTTTTTT.

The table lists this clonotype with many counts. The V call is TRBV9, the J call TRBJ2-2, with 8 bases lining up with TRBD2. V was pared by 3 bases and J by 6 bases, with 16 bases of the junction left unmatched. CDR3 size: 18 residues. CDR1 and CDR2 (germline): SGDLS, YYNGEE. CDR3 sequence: CASSAGGGAALLAGELFF. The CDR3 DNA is TGTGCCAGCAGCGCCGGGGGGGGAGCGGCGTTACTTGCCGGGGAGCTGTTTTTT.

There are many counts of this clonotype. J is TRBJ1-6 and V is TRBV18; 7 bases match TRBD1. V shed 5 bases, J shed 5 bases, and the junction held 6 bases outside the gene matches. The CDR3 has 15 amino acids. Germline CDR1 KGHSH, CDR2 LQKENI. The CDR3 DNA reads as TGTGCCAGCTCAGCCGACAGGGTCCATAATTCACCCCTCCACTTT. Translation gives CASSADRVHNSPLHF.

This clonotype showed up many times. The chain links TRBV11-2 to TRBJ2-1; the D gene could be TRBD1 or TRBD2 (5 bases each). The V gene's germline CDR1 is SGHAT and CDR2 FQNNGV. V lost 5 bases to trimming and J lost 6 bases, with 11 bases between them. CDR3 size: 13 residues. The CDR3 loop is CASSRGAGNEQFF. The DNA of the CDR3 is TGTGCCAGCAGCAGAGGGGCCGGCAATGAGCAGTTCTTC.

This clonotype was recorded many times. CDR3 in amino acids: CASSQKFTWKDEQFF. For the CDR3, the DNA is TGTGCCAGCAGCCAGAAGTTTACGTGGAAAGACGAGCAGTTCTTC. V and J are TRBV7-9 and TRBJ2-1; the D is unclear. Germline CDR1 and CDR2: SEHNR and FQNEAQ (reference sequence). This CDR3 comprises 15 residues. V lost 5 bases to trimming and J lost 10 bases, with 21 bases between them.

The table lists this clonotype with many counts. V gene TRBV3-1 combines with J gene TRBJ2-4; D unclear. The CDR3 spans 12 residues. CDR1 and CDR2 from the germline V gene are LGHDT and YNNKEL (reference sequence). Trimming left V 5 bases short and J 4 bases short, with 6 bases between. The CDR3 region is CASSEQKNIQYF. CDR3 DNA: TGTGCCAGCAGCGAACAGAAAAACATTCAGTACTTC. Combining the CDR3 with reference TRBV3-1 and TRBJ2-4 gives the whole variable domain DTAVSQTPKYLVTQMGNDKSIKCEQNLGHDTMYWYKQDSKKFLKIMFSYNNKELIINETVPNRFSPKSPDKAHLNLHINSLELGDSAVYFCASSEQKNIQYFGAGTRLSVL.

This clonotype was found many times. The CDR3 region is CASSLRLAGANTGELFF. CDR3 DNA sequence: TGCGCCAGCAGCTTGAGGCTAGCGGGGGCGAACACCGGGGAGCTGTTTTTT. The gene calls are TRBV5-1 and TRBJ2-2; TRBD2 agrees at 10 bases. With 1 base clipped from V and 0 bases from J, the junction kept 3 bases outside the gene matches. Germline CDR1 and CDR2: SGHRS and YFSETQ. The CDR3 is 17 residues long.

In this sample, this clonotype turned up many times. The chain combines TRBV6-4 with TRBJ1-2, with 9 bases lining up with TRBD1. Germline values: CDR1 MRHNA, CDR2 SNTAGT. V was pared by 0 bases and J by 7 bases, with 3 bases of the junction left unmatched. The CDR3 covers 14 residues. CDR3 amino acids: CASSDSDRGSGYTF. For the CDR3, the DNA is TGTGCCAGCAGTGACTCAGACAGGGGGTCTGGCTACACCTTC.

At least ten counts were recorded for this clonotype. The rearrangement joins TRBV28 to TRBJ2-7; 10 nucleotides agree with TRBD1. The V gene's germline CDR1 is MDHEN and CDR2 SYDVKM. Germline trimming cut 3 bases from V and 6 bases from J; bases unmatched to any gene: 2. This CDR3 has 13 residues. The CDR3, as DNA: TGTGCCAGCAGTTTGACAGGGGGCGGCGAGCAGTACTTC. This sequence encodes CASSLTGGGEQYF.

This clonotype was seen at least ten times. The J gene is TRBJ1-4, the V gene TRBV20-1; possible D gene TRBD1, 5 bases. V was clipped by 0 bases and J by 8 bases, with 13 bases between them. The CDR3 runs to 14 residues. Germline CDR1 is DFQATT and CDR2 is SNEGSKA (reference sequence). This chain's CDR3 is CSARDLAGYEKLFF. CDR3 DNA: TGCAGTGCTAGAGATTTGGCAGGGTACGAAAAACTGTTTTTT.

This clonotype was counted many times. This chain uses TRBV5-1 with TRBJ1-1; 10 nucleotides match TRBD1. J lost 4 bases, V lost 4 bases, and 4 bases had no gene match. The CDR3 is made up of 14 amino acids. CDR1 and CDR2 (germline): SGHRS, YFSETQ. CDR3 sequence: CASSTDRGATEAFF. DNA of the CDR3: TGCGCCAGCAGCACGGACAGGGGGGCCACTGAAGCTTTCTTT.

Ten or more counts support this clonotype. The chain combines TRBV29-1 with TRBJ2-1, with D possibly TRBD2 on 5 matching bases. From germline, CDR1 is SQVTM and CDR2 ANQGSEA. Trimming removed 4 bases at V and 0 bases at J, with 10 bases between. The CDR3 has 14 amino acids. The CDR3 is CSVVDSYSYNEQFF. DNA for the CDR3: TGCAGCGTTGTGGACTCCTACTCCTACAATGAGCAGTTCTTC.

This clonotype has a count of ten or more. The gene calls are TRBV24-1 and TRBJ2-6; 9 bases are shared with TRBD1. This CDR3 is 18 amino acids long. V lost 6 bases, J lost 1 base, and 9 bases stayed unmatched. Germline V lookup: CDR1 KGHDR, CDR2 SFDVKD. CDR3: CATSPQGQGKSGANVLTF. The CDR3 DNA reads TGTGCCACCAGTCCTCAAGGACAGGGGAAATCTGGGGCCAACGTCCTGACTTTC.

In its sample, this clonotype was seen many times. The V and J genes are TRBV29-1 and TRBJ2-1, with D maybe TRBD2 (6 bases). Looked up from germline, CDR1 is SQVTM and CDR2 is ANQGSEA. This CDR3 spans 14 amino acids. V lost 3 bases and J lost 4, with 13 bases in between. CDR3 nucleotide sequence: TGCAGCGTTGATTTTGGGGGGTCTTACAATGAGCAGTTCTTC. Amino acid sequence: CSVDFGGSYNEQFF.

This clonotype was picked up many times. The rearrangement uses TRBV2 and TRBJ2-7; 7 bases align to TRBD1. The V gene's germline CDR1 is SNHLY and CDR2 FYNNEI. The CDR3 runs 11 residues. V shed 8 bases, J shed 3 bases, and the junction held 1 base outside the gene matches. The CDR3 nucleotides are TGTGCCAGCCGGGACAGCTACGAGCAGTACTTC. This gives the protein CASRDSYEQYF.

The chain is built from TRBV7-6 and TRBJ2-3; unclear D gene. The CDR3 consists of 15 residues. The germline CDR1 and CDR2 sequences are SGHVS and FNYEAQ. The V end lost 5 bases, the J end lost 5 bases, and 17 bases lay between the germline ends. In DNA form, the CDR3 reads TGTGCCAGCAGCCTCACCCCCCCGACCTTAGATACGCAGTATTTT. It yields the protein CASSLTPPTLDTQYF.

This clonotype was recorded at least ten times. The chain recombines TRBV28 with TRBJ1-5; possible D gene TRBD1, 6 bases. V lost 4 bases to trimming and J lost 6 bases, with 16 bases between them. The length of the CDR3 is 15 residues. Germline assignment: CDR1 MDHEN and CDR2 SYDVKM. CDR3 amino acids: CASSYEPGAGQPQHF. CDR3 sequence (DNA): TGTGCCAGCAGTTACGAACCAGGGGCGGGTCAGCCCCAGCATTTT.

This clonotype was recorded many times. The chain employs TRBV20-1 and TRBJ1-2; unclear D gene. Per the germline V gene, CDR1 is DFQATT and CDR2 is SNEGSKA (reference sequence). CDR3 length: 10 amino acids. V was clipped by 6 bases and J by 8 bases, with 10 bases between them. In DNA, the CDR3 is TGCAGTGCGAGCATTGGGGGCTACACCTTC. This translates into CSASIGGYTF.